The TCR beta chain under discussion was sequenced for a study of shared clonotypes between healthy human individuals. Turning to the study itself: The study used three CD4 naive, three CD4 memory, two CD8 naive and one CD8 memory plate per donor.

Healthy adults negative for HIV, lacking recent acute infections or vaccinations, served as donors. Donors comprised only Caucasian adults living in Nashville, Tennessee. Assay: immunoSEQ multiplex PCR; the TCRdb copy retains only in-frame clones and omits some. This sample carries 550,000 to 700,000 clones, around 73% of them seen once, and the ten largest clones take around 1.7%. The table lists this clone with a few counts. The same CDR3 arises from other DNA sequences in this sample as well. The V and J ends lost 3 bases and 2 bases, in that order; junction bases with no gene match: 3. This CDR3 region has 15 residues. Germline values: CDR1 LNHDA, CDR2 SQIVND (reference sequence).

This clonotype originated in a woman aged 30 to 39 in good health. The chain has TRBV19 and TRBJ2-2; 7 nucleotides agree with TRBD2. The sequenced material came from memory CD4+ T cells sorted from blood. Described subset: CD45RA-negative fraction. The CDR3, as DNA: TGTGCCAGTAGTATCGGCGGGGGAAACACCGGGGAGCTGTTTTTT. Amino acids: CASSIGGGNTGELFF. The full variable domain, its missing parts supplied by reference TRBV19 and TRBJ2-2, is DGGITQSPKYLFRKEGQNVTLSCEQNLNHDAMYWYRQDPGQGLRLIYYSQIVNDFQKGDIAEGYSVSREKKESFPLTVTSAQKNPTAFYLCASSIGGGNTGELFFGEGSRLTVL.